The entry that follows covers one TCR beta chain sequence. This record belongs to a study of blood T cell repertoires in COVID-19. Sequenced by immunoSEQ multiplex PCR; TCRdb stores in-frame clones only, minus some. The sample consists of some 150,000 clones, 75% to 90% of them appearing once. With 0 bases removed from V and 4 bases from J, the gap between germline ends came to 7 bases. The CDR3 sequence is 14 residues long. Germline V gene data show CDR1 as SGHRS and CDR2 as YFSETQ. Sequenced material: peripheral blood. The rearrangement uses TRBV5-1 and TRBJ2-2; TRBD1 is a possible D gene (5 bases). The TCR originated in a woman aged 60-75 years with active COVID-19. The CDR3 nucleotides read TGCGCCAGCAGCTTGGACAGGTTCACCGGGGAGCTGTTTTTT. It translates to CASSLDRFTGELFF.